This T cell receptor (beta chain) was retrieved from a study of blood T cells in healthy people across ages. Then a second PCR, running roughly 7 to 11 cycles, was carried out with a sample-barcoded 5' primer and a J-beta primer mix. Carrying 12 random nucleotides, a template-switch adaptor labeled each individual cDNA molecule. TCRdb re-analysed the 5' RACE reads in MiXCR, keeping a single row per CDR3 protein. Counted here are more than 550,000 distinct CDR3 sequences, around a fifth occurring once; the ten biggest clones make up less than 25%. Extracted total RNA amounted to at least 6 micrograms for each sample. With 2 bases clipped from V and 1 base from J, the junction kept 1 base outside the gene matches. The CDR3 has 14 residues. Germline assignment: CDR1 GTSNPN and CDR2 SVGIG (reference sequence). Study conclusions and caveats: As age increased, TCR beta diversity per million T cells fell in a roughly linear fashion. Diversity figures based on one million T cells were deemed too low.

Concerning this clonotype itself: Its specificity is not known.

The sample comprised blood. The receptor's source is an older man in good health. The rearrangement uses TRBV30 and TRBJ1-1, with 10 bases that match TRBD1. This CDR3 is CAWSWTGGNTEAFF. CDR3 coding DNA: TGTGCCTGGAGTTGGACAGGGGGGAACACTGAAGCTTTCTTT.